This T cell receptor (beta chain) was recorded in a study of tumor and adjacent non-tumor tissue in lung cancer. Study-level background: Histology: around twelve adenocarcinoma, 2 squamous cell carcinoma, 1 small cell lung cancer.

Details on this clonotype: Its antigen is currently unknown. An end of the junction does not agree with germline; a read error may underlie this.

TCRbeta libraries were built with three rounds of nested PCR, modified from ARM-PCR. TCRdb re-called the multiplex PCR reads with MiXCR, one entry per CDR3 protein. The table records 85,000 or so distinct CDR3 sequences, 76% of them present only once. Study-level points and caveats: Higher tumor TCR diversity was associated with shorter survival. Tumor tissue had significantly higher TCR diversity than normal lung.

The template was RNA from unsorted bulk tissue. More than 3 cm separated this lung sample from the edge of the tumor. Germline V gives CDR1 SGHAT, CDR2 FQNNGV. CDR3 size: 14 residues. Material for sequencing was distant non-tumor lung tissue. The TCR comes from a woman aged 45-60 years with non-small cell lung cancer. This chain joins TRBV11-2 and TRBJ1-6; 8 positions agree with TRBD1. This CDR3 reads CASRLDRGNSHFHF. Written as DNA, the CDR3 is TGTGCCAGCAGATTAGACAGGGGTAATTCACACTTCCACTTT.